These T cell receptor beta chains were read from a single sample in a study of T cells in Graves' hyperthyroidism and ophthalmopathy. TCRdb itself ran the multiplex PCR reads through MiXCR, one entry per CDR3 protein. This sample has about 500,000 distinct CDR3 sequences, with roughly 14% found just once. The material sequenced was blood. The receptors here all came from a woman aged 18-29 years with Graves' hyperthyroidism. The conserved cysteine and the conserved F or W are not part of the CDR3 here. Fields, in order: clone size, J gene, V gene, CDR3 length, CDR3 protein. Where a row states a size, it is once, few, many or the class of an expanded clone; other rows omit it.

NA	TRBJ2-1	TRBV6-2/TRBV6-3	13	ASSLPKSGGHEQF
few	TRBJ1-6	TRBV7-8	15	ASSLAGTHTYNSPLH
many	TRBJ2-7	TRBV18	10	ASSPRRYEQY
many	TRBJ2-1	TRBV29-1	13	SLFRYDRGHNEQF
NA	TRBJ2-7	TRBV11-3	13	ASSWVAASSYEQY
NA	TRBJ1-2	TRBV20-1	12	SATSPGSGYGYT
few	TRBJ1-1	TRBV6-2/TRBV6-3	12	ASRLGGTNTEAF
NA	TRBJ2-2	TRBV3-1	12	ASSQGGHPGELF
many	TRBJ1-5	TRBV28	13	ASSPDGGDNQPQH
few	TRBJ2-3	TRBV5-6	12	ASSLVQKGDTQY
few	TRBJ1-3	TRBV19	14	ASSIFGGRSGNTIY
NA	TRBJ1-1	TRBV24-1	11	ATSRTGATEAF
few	TRBJ2-2	TRBV3-1	15	ASSQVGGRGRTGELF
many	TRBJ2-2	TRBV12-3/TRBV12-4	12	ASSRTGGTGELF
many	TRBJ2-4	TRBV18	12	ASSPSLAKNIQY
many	TRBJ2-1	TRBV20-1	8	SASKNEQF
few	TRBJ1-2	TRBV4-2	11	ASSQESLYGYT
NA	TRBJ2-3	TRBV4-1	13	ASSQRAGGTDTQY
many	TRBJ1-2	TRBV14	12	ASSPRTANYGYT
many	TRBJ2-7	TRBV5-1	17	ASSLGGLMGGSSSYEQY
many	TRBJ1-5	TRBV29-1	11	SVLIQGNQPQH
many	TRBJ2-5	TRBV20-1	13	SAVGTTRLKETQY
many	TRBJ2-3	TRBV12-5	14	ASRPWGRGTSDTQY
few	TRBJ2-3	TRBV29-1	10	SVPVSTDTQY
NA	TRBJ2-1	TRBV13	13	ASSLVLAGYNEQL
many	TRBJ2-1	TRBV2	10	ASSGGLAQGF
NA	TRBJ1-1	TRBV6-1	14	ASSDPPRVGNTEAF
many	TRBJ1-3	TRBV27	12	ASSLQFSGNTIY
many	TRBJ2-2	TRBV11-2	13	ASSALAGEVGELF
many	TRBJ2-1	TRBV12-3/TRBV12-4	12	ASSSLDRGHEQF
many	TRBJ2-2	TRBV28	10	ASIPGTGELF
NA	TRBJ2-5	TRBV7-3	13	ASSLNGGGLETQY
many	TRBJ1-1	TRBV7-3	14	ASSLVAGGANTEAF
many	TRBJ1-3	TRBV12-3/TRBV12-4	11	ASSGGSGNTIY
many	TRBJ2-2	TRBV12-3/TRBV12-4	13	ASSLAGVSTGELF
many	TRBJ2-1	TRBV7-9	16	ASSPYSGTSGSYNEQF
NA	TRBJ2-5	TRBV5-1	15	ASSLATGLGKVETQY
NA	TRBJ2-1	TRBV6-1	12	ASSEYQLENEQF
many	TRBJ2-1	TRBV14	14	ASSQERGAAYNEQF
many	TRBJ2-1	TRBV5-1	13	ASRTRDSLYNEQF
many	TRBJ2-7	TRBV11-3	12	ASSFRQGGLEQY
few	TRBJ2-3	TRBV7-2	14	ASSFTLPTPTDTQY
many	TRBJ2-7	TRBV19	15	ASSSHPGTGYTYEQY
NA	TRBJ2-5	TRBV5-1	13	ASSFASPPEETQY
NA	TRBJ2-3	TRBV7-9	13	ASSLFAGVTDTQY
many	TRBJ2-1	TRBV30	12	AWSSDGGYNEQF
many	TRBJ1-6	TRBV6-6	13	ASSYTGEGYSPLH
few	TRBJ1-1	TRBV6-5	12	ASSYVGESTEAF